Following are 25 T cell receptor beta chains from one sample sequenced in a study of cytomegalovirus exposure and HLA in healthy donors. The PCR contained 60 Vbeta and 13 Jbeta primers. Method: immunoSEQ multiplex PCR; TCRdb's copy keeps in-frame clones and lacks some. The sample comprises about 190,000 clones, over 70% of which are singletons, and over 3.5% rests with the top ten. Input material: PBMCs. The receptors here all came from a man aged 50-59 years in good health and CMV-seronegative.

V is TRBV2 and J is TRBJ2-2; D gene uncertain. Trimming took 3 bases from V and 6 from J, leaving 5 bases between them. The CDR3 runs to 12 residues. Germline-derived CDR1 and CDR2 are SNHLY and FYNNEI. The CDR3 DNA reads TGTGCCAGCAGTGATATGTCCGGGGAGCTGTTTTTT. This encodes CASSDMSGELFF.

The chain employs TRBV30 and TRBJ1-2, with 12 positions matching TRBD1. V trimming: 5 bases; J trimming: 7 bases; junction bases outside the gene matches: 17. The V gene's germline CDR1 is GTSNPN and CDR2 SVGIG (reference sequence). The CDR3 contains 17 residues. CDR3 residues: CAWATGTGGFRGRGYTF. Here the CDR3 DNA reads TGTGCCTGGGCAACCGGGACAGGGGGCTTTAGGGGTCGTGGCTACACCTTC.

V and J are TRBV27 and TRBJ2-5; 9 bases match TRBD2. Trimming removed 8 bases from V and 4 bases from J; junction bases left unmatched: 20. The CDR3 contains 18 residues. Germline V gene sequence: CDR1 MNHEY, CDR2 SMNVEV (reference sequence). The CDR3 DNA reads TGTGCCAGCGCCAGCCCTAGCGGGACGACGAACTTTAGAGAGACCCAGTACTTC. Protein product: CASASPSGTTNFRETQYF.

The CDR3, as DNA: TGTGCCAGCAGTGAAGTGAGCCTTCCCTCTGAAGCTTTCTTT. Its translation: CASSEVSLPSEAFF. The chain links TRBV2 to TRBJ1-1; the D is unclear. This CDR3 is built from 14 residues. Germline lookup yields CDR1 SNHLY and CDR2 FYNNEI. The ends were cut back, 1 base at V and 6 bases at J, with 12 bases in the middle.

In the case of this clone: A read error may produce the germline difference seen at one junction end. This CDR3 reads CATHGGGLHF. DNA for the CDR3: TGTGCCACCCACGGGGGGGGCCTTCACTTC. The gene calls are TRBV2 and TRBJ2-5; TRBD2 matches 8 bases. This CDR3 comprises 10 residues. Germline V CDR1 and CDR2: SNHLY, FYNNEI.

The chain links TRBV5-1 to TRBJ2-2; 7 bases agree with TRBD1. J gave up 1 base and V 3 bases, and 3 bases lay outside the gene matches. CDR1 and CDR2 from the germline V gene are SGHRS and YFSETQ. The CDR3 is 15 residues long. DNA of the CDR3: TGCGCCAGCAGCTGGGGACAGCTGAACACCGGGGAGCTGTTTTTT. Translation gives CASSWGQLNTGELFF.

On this clone itself: Other DNA sequences within the sample encode an identical CDR3. The chain recombines TRBV5-1 with TRBJ2-7; TRBD1 matches at 9 bases. CDR3 length: 13 residues. The germline V gene encodes CDR1 SGHRS and CDR2 YFSETQ. V was clipped by 8 bases and J by 4 bases; unmatched bases: 7. This chain's CDR3 is CASSWDRDYEQYF. CDR3 nucleotide sequence: TGCGCCAGTTCTTGGGACAGGGATTACGAGCAGTACTTC.

V usage is TRBV27 and J usage is TRBJ2-3; D is possibly TRBD1 (6 bases). With 7 bases removed from V and 0 bases from J, the gap between germline ends came to 14 bases. The CDR3 runs 15 residues. Germline-derived CDR1 and CDR2 are MNHEY and SMNVEV (reference sequence). CDR3: CASNPDRFSTDTQYF. The CDR3 coding sequence is TGTGCCAGCAACCCCGACAGGTTTAGCACAGATACGCAGTATTTT.

This clone was seen more than once but under ten times. V and J are TRBV13 and TRBJ1-6; TRBD1 aligns across 8 bases. Germline trimming cut 5 bases from V and 4 bases from J; bases unmatched to any gene: 4. This CDR3 has 15 residues. Germline assignment: CDR1 PRHDT and CDR2 FYEKMQ (reference sequence). The CDR3 DNA reads as TGTGCCAGCAGCACCGGACAGGGTTATAATTCACCCCTCCACTTT. Residues: CASSTGQGYNSPLHF.

The rearrangement uses TRBV6-6 and TRBJ1-2, with D tentatively TRBD1 (5 bases). Trimming took 6 bases from V and 6 from J, leaving 17 bases between them. Germline V CDR1 and CDR2: MNHNY, SVGAGI (reference sequence). This CDR3 is 14 amino acids long. The CDR3 is CASRGRQPPDGYTF. In DNA form, the CDR3 reads TGTGCCAGCAGGGGTCGACAGCCGCCGGATGGCTACACCTTC.

The CDR3 DNA reads as TGTGCCAGCTCACCGGGACAGGGCACCATTCAGTACTTC. This gives the protein CASSPGQGTIQYF. The rearrangement uses TRBV18 and TRBJ2-4; 9 nucleotides align to TRBD1. This CDR3 is 13 amino acids long. In germline, CDR1 is KGHSH, CDR2 LQKENI. V lost 3 bases to trimming and J lost 9 bases; unmatched junction nucleotides: 3.

The genes are TRBV7-2 and TRBJ2-3; 10 nucleotides align to TRBD2. Germline assignment: CDR1 SGHTA and CDR2 FQGNSA. The ends lost 5 bases at V and 5 bases at J; junction bases unmatched: 10. The CDR3 is 16 residues long. CDR3 in DNA: TGTGCCAGCAGCGAAGGGGTAGCGGGGGGCATAGATACGCAGTATTTT. It translates to CASSEGVAGGIDTQYF. Together with reference TRBV7-2 and TRBJ2-3, the CDR3 gives the full variable domain: GAGVSQSPSNKVTEKGKDVELRCDPISGHTALYWYRQSLGQGLEFLIYFQGNSAPDKSGLPSDRFSAERTGGSVSTLTIQRTQQEDSAVYLCASSEGVAGGIDTQYFGPGTRLTVL.

The chain recombines TRBV9 with TRBJ2-3; tentative D call: TRBD2 (6 bases). This CDR3 has 15 amino acids. CDR1 and CDR2 from the germline V gene are SGDLS and YYNGEE. V was pared by 4 bases and J by 5 bases, with 17 bases between. The CDR3 loop reads CASSLGLLAGDTQYF. CDR3 nucleotide sequence: TGTGCCAGCAGCTTGGGACTCCTGGCGGGAGATACGCAGTATTTT.

The V call is TRBV18, the J call TRBJ1-6; tentatively, D is TRBD1 (6 bases). This CDR3 has 15 residues. Germline V gene sequence: CDR1 KGHSH, CDR2 LQKENI. V was shortened by 4 bases and J by 7 bases, with 14 bases between the two germline ends. The CDR3 is CASSQDRDTNSPLHF. The CDR3 region has the DNA TGTGCCAGCTCACAGGACCGGGACACCAATTCACCCCTCCACTTT.

This rearrangement joins TRBV20-1 to TRBJ2-7; D is unresolved. This CDR3 has 11 amino acids. The germline CDR1 and CDR2 sequences are DFQATT and SNEGSKA (reference sequence). Trimming removed 3 bases from V and 3 bases from J, with 6 bases in between. CDR3 sequence: CSASQHYEQYF. The CDR3 nucleotides read TGCAGTGCTAGCCAACACTACGAGCAGTACTTC.

J is TRBJ1-1 and V is TRBV5-8, with 7 bases fitting TRBD1. V shed 3 bases and J 4 bases; nucleotides not matched to a gene: 9. CDR1 and CDR2 from the germline V gene are SGHTS and YDEGEE. The length of the CDR3 is 15 residues. The CDR3 region has the DNA TGTGCCAGCAGCTACCTACAGGGGCAGAGCACTGAAGCTTTCTTT. Translating it yields CASSYLQGQSTEAFF.

The J gene is TRBJ2-1, the V gene TRBV5-6; D is unresolved. From germline, CDR1 is SGHDT and CDR2 YYEEEE. Between the trimmed V and J ends, which lost 5 bases and 5 bases, there was a span of 14 bases. The length of the CDR3 is 14 residues. The CDR3 nucleotides read TGTGCCAGCAGTCCTCGGCGGTCTAACAATGAGCAGTTCTTC. Translation: CASSPRRSNNEQFF.

The chain uses TRBV19 and TRBJ2-1; TRBD2 aligns across 9 bases. The CDR3 sequence is 15 residues long. Germline trimming cut 3 bases from V and 13 bases from J; bases unmatched to any gene: 13. The germline CDR1 and CDR2 sequences are LNHDA and SQIVND (reference sequence). CDR3 in DNA: TGTGCCAGTAGTATTGCCAGCGGGGGGCAAAATTCACAGTTCTTC. Its protein is CASSIASGGQNSQFF.

V usage is TRBV7-3 and J usage is TRBJ2-1, with 8 bases aligning to TRBD2. The CDR3 runs to 16 residues. V dropped 2 bases and J dropped 2; count of bases not matched to a gene: 5. Germline V gives CDR1 SGHTA, CDR2 FQGTGA. CDR3 nucleotides: TGTGCCAGCAGCTTATTCCCCGGGGGGGCCTACAATGAGCAGTTCTTC. This encodes CASSLFPGGAYNEQFF.

The chain has TRBV2 and TRBJ1-5, with 8 bases fitting TRBD1. Germline V CDR1 and CDR2: SNHLY, FYNNEI. The CDR3 totals 15 residues. V trimming: 6 bases; J trimming: 7 bases; junction bases outside the gene matches: 11. The CDR3 spells CASRPGQADLQPQHF. CDR3 bases: TGTGCCAGCAGGCCGGGACAGGCGGATCTCCAGCCCCAGCATTTT.

The genes are TRBV5-1 and TRBJ1-2; TRBD1 matches at 10 bases. CDR3 length: 15 amino acids. J gave up 3 bases and V 5 bases, and 7 bases lay outside the gene matches. Germline V lookup: CDR1 SGHRS, CDR2 YFSETQ. For the CDR3, the DNA is TGCGCCAGCAGTGAGACAGGGGGCATTTACTATGGCTACACCTTC. Its translation is CASSETGGIYYGYTF. Full variable domain (outside the CDR3, taken from reference TRBV5-1 and TRBJ1-2): KAGVTQTPRYLIKTRGQQVTLSCSPISGHRSVSWYQQTPGQGLQFLFEYFSETQRNKGNFPGRFSGRQFSNSRSEMNVSTLELGDSALYLCASSETGGIYYGYTFGSGTRLTVV.

This rearrangement joins TRBV5-1 to TRBJ2-1; no clear D gene. This CDR3 is 14 amino acids long. Per germline, CDR1 SGHRS and CDR2 YFSETQ. V lost 0 bases, J lost 0 bases, and 4 bases lay in between. The CDR3 reads CASSLGDSYNEQFF. CDR3 DNA: TGCGCCAGCAGCTTGGGCGACTCCTACAATGAGCAGTTCTTC.

This clone showed up just a few times. The chain uses TRBV5-8 and TRBJ2-7; no definite D call. The CDR3 extends over 12 amino acids. Germline V gene sequence: CDR1 SGHTS, CDR2 YDEGEE. The V and J ends lost 1 base and 6 bases respectively, with 8 bases between them. The CDR3 reads CASSLLALEQYF. DNA of the CDR3: TGTGCCAGCAGCTTGTTGGCCCTCGAGCAGTACTTC. Variable domain in full (rest from reference TRBV5-8 and TRBJ2-7): EAGVTQSPTHLIKTRGQQATLRCSPISGHTSVYWYQQALGLGLQFLLWYDEGEERNRGNFPPRFSGRQFPNYSSELNVNALELEDSALYLCASSLLALEQYFGPGTRLTVT.

The J gene is TRBJ1-4, the V gene TRBV4-1; D gene uncertain. V shed 5 bases and J shed 3 bases, with 10 bases lying between them. This CDR3 spans 14 amino acids. CDR1 and CDR2 from the germline V gene are MGHRA and YSYEKL. The CDR3 nucleotides read TGCGCCAGCAGCTACCGGGGTCCTAATGAAAAACTGTTTTTT. As protein: CASSYRGPNEKLFF.

In this sample, this clone turned up a few times. This chain links TRBV20-1 with TRBJ1-4; D unresolved. CDR3 size: 11 residues. V lost 4 bases and J 5 bases, leaving 5 bases between the germline ends. Germline loops: CDR1 DFQATT, CDR2 SNEGSKA (reference sequence). The DNA for the CDR3 is TGCAGTGCTAACACAAATGAAAAACTGTTTTTT. Amino acids: CSANTNEKLFF.